These 18 T cell receptor beta chains share one sample of origin, sequenced in a study of coeliac disease. Repertoires were generated with immunoSEQ multiplex PCR, while TCRdb's copy carries only in-frame clones and drops some. The profile covers roughly 5,100 clones, with 69% appearing a single time and approximately 14% taken by the ten largest. The sequencing sample was made of lymphocytes from the gut lamina propria. Receptors originate from a woman aged 40 to 50.

This clone was seen a handful of times. The chain has TRBV10-2 and TRBJ2-3; 8 bases are shared with TRBD1. The germline V gene has CDR1 WSHSY and CDR2 SAAADI. This CDR3 has 13 amino acids. The J segment lost 0 bases and the V segment lost 10 bases, leaving 3 bases of the junction unmatched. This chain's CDR3 is CATWDRSTDTQYF. CDR3 DNA: TGCGCCACCTGGGACAGGAGCACAGATACGCAGTATTTT.

The rearrangement uses TRBV6-6 and TRBJ1-5; 11 bases are a match to TRBD1. This CDR3 is 16 amino acids long. The germline CDR1 and CDR2 sequences are MNHNY and SVGAGI (reference sequence). Losses at the gene ends were 6 bases for V and 1 base for J; bases not matched to a gene: 5. The DNA of the CDR3 is TGTGCCAGCAGAAGGGGACAGGGGGGCAGCAATCAGCCCCAGCATTTT. Translating it yields CASRRGQGGSNQPQHF.

This chain uses TRBV4-1 with TRBJ1-1; D gene ambiguous. Germline-derived CDR1 and CDR2 are MGHRA and YSYEKL. Deletions cut 0 bases from V and 5 bases from J, with 13 bases between. CDR3 length: 15 residues. This chain's CDR3 is CASSQDTLGRTEAFF. DNA for the CDR3: TGCGCCAGCAGCCAAGATACCTTGGGCAGGACTGAAGCTTTCTTT.

The CDR3 spells CASSPFSGRETQYF. In DNA, the CDR3 is TGCGCCAGCAGCCCCTTTAGCGGGAGGGAGACCCAGTACTTC. The chain is built from TRBV5-1 and TRBJ2-5; 10 bases fit TRBD2. V shed 4 bases and J 5 bases; nucleotides not matched to a gene: 5. This CDR3 is built from 14 residues. Germline CDR1 and CDR2: SGHRS and YFSETQ.

The rearrangement uses TRBV5-1 and TRBJ1-2; 8 bases map to TRBD1. There are 15 residues in the CDR3. V lost 2 bases to trimming and J lost 7 bases; unmatched junction nucleotides: 10. Germline V gene sequence: CDR1 SGHRS, CDR2 YFSETQ. The CDR3 spells CASSFNRGGASGYTF. CDR3 bases: TGCGCCAGCAGCTTCAACAGGGGGGGGGCAAGTGGCTACACCTTC.

The chain couples TRBV6-5 to TRBJ2-7; 11 nucleotides align to TRBD2. CDR3 size: 14 residues. J lost 4 bases, V lost 10 bases, and 9 bases had no gene match. Germline V lookup: CDR1 MNHEY, CDR2 SVGAGI. CDR3 coding DNA: TGTGCCACGTCTTCACTAGCGGGAGAATACGAGCAGTACTTC. Encoded protein: CATSSLAGEYEQYF.

This clone was found once. The chain employs TRBV7-2 and TRBJ2-3, with a possible D match to TRBD1 (5 bases). The CDR3 length is 15 residues. Germline CDR1 SGHTA, CDR2 FQGNSA. The V gene lost 5 bases and the J gene lost 2 bases, with 14 bases spanning the gap. CDR3 nucleotide sequence: TGTGCCAGCAGCCCCCAGGTGGGGCTCACAGATACGCAGTATTTT. This codes for CASSPQVGLTDTQYF.

This clone turned up a few times. The chain joins TRBV27 to TRBJ2-3; 8 nucleotides line up with TRBD1. Germline values: CDR1 MNHEY, CDR2 SMNVEV (reference sequence). The trim removed 3 bases at V and 4 bases at J, leaving 6 bases unmatched. The CDR3 covers 15 residues. The DNA of the CDR3 is TGTGCCAGCAGTTTTGCAGGGGGCATGCCAGATACGCAGTATTTT. Translated, it gives CASSFAGGMPDTQYF.

The chain recombines TRBV29-1 with TRBJ1-4, with D possibly TRBD1 on 5 matching bases. Trimming shortened V by 5 bases and J by 8 bases, and 21 bases separated the two germline ends. CDR3 size: 15 residues. Germline assignment: CDR1 SQVTM and CDR2 ANQGSEA. CDR3 sequence reads: CSVIPLSGLPEKLFF. DNA of the CDR3: TGCAGCGTTATCCCTCTATCAGGGCTACCCGAAAAACTGTTTTTT.

A few counts support this clone. The chain uses TRBV5-4 and TRBJ2-7; D not certain. This CDR3 comprises 14 residues. Between the trimmed V and J ends, which lost 2 bases and 0 bases, there was a span of 9 bases. Germline V CDR1 and CDR2: SGHNT, YYREEE (reference sequence). DNA for the CDR3: TGTGCCAGCAGCTTAAGTGGCTCCTCCTACGAGCAGTACTTC. This sequence encodes CASSLSGSSYEQYF. Full variable domain (remainder filled in from reference TRBV5-4 and TRBJ2-7): ETGVTQSPTHLIKTRGQQVTLRCSSQSGHNTVSWYQQALGQGPQFIFQYYREEENGRGNFPPRFSGLQFPNYSSELNVNALELDDSALYLCASSLSGSSYEQYFGPGTRLTVT.

This rearrangement joins TRBV29-1 to TRBJ1-1; D is uncertain. The CDR3 length is 14 residues. Germline values: CDR1 SQVTM, CDR2 ANQGSEA. Trimming removed 4 bases from V and 0 bases from J, with 12 bases in between. The CDR3 DNA reads TGCAGCGTTGTGGCAAGAGGAATGAACACTGAAGCTTTCTTT. Protein product: CSVVARGMNTEAFF.

The V and J genes are TRBV29-1 and TRBJ1-1; 11 bases are shared with TRBD1. The ends lost 4 bases at V and 4 bases at J; junction bases unmatched: 5. CDR1 is SQVTM, CDR2 ANQGSEA, per germline. This CDR3 has 14 residues. The CDR3 DNA reads TGCAGCGTTGCGTTCGGGACAGGGGGCACTGAAGCTTTCTTT. Protein: CSVAFGTGGTEAFF.

V and J are TRBV2 and TRBJ2-1; D possibly corresponds to TRBD1 (6 bases). Trimming removed 5 bases at V and 5 bases at J, with 13 bases between. Germline CDR1 and CDR2: SNHLY and FYNNEI. The CDR3 is 14 amino acids. In DNA form, the CDR3 reads TGTGCCAGCAGTACCACACAGGGAAACAATGAGCAGTTCTTC. Its translation is CASSTTQGNNEQFF.

This rearrangement joins TRBV28 to TRBJ2-1; TRBD2 might be the D (6 bases). Germline values: CDR1 MDHEN, CDR2 SYDVKM. This CDR3 is 16 amino acids long. With 6 bases removed from V and 0 bases from J, the gap between germline ends came to 15 bases. The CDR3 nucleotides read TGTGCCAGCAGCCCGATTCTGGGAGGCTCCTACAATGAGCAGTTCTTC. It is translated as CASSPILGGSYNEQFF.

V and J are TRBV6-6 and TRBJ1-5; D is perhaps TRBD1 (5 bases). Germline assignment: CDR1 MNHNY and CDR2 SVGAGI (reference sequence). This CDR3 comprises 15 residues. Trimming shortened V by 3 bases and J by 1 base, and 10 bases separated the two germline ends. The CDR3 bases are TGTGCCAGCAGTTATCCGGGGGGGAGCAATCAGCCCCAGCATTTT. Its protein is CASSYPGGSNQPQHF.

V gene TRBV5-8 combines with J gene TRBJ2-3, with D unclear. V was cut by 1 base and J by 0 bases, with 9 bases left in between. The CDR3 consists of 15 residues. The germline CDR1 and CDR2 sequences are SGHTS and YDEGEE. CDR3 nucleotides: TGTGCCAGCAGCTTGCTCGGGTACAGCACAGATACGCAGTATTTT. It is translated as CASSLLGYSTDTQYF. The full variable domain, completed using reference TRBV5-8 and TRBJ2-3, is EAGVTQSPTHLIKTRGQQATLRCSPISGHTSVYWYQQALGLGLQFLLWYDEGEERNRGNFPPRFSGRQFPNYSSELNVNALELEDSALYLCASSLLGYSTDTQYFGPGTRLTVL.

The rearrangement uses TRBV2 and TRBJ2-3; 7 positions agree with TRBD2. Trimming removed 4 bases from V and 2 bases from J; junction bases left unmatched: 6. CDR3 size: 15 residues. Germline CDR1 SNHLY, CDR2 FYNNEI. CDR3: CASSGEGRPTDTQYF. DNA of the CDR3: TGTGCCAGCAGTGGGGAGGGGCGACCCACAGATACGCAGTATTTT.

This chain links TRBV14 with TRBJ2-1, with 8 bases matching TRBD2. The germline gives CDR1 SGHDN, CDR2 FVKESK. V was pared by 3 bases and J by 5 bases, with 0 bases of the junction left unmatched. The CDR3 contains 13 residues. CDR3: CASSQGLDNEQFF. The DNA for the CDR3 is TGTGCCAGCAGCCAGGGACTAGACAATGAGCAGTTCTTC.